Below are 25 T cell receptor beta chains sequenced from a single sample in a study of T-cell memory formation after mild COVID-19 (dated by TCRdb to the early 2020s). Libraries were made using 5' RACE. Sequencing instrument: Illumina NovaSeq 6000. TCRdb reprocessing: public reads trimmed at Q25 with fastp, clones called with MiXCR, in-frame beta chains kept. Entries are consolidated by CDR3 protein sequence, retaining the most common genes and DNA. Present in this sample are roughly 610,000 distinct CDR3 sequences, 17% of which were seen just once. In total, the top ten clones hold 8.1% of the sample. The sample was PBMCs or a T cell subset sorted from them (not recorded which). All receptors come from an adult woman who had mild COVID-19 (a few samples of this study predate the infection). The sample titles of this study are shuffled in the database, so cell type and time point are left out; the donor was told from shared clones.

V is TRBV9 and J is TRBJ2-7; TRBD2 agrees at 9 bases. The junction had 4 bases not matched to a gene; V was cut back by 3 bases and J by 3 bases. This CDR3 has 14 residues. CDR1 SGDLS and CDR2 YYNGEE come from the germline V gene. CDR3 loop: CASSASSGDYEQYF. The CDR3 coding sequence is TGTGCCAGCAGCGCGTCTAGCGGGGACTACGAGCAGTACTTC.

CDR3 sequence (DNA): TGTGCCATCGGGGGCGGGAGAGGCCCCACAGATACGCAGTATTTT. Its protein product is CAIGGGRGPTDTQYF. The V and J genes are TRBV10-3 and TRBJ2-3, with D maybe TRBD2 (7 bases). The V end lost 8 bases, the J end lost 2 bases, and 17 bases lay between the germline ends. This CDR3 contains 15 residues. Germline CDR1 reads ENHRY; CDR2 reads SYGVKD.

This clonotype was observed a handful of times. The CDR3 region is CASSQQGGYTEAFF. Here the CDR3 DNA reads TGTGCCAGCAGTCAGCAGGGGGGTTACACTGAAGCTTTCTTT. The gene calls are TRBV3-1 and TRBJ1-1; 7 nucleotides agree with TRBD1. CDR1 LGHDT and CDR2 YNNKEL come from the germline V gene (reference sequence). With 6 bases clipped from V and 3 bases from J, the junction kept 7 bases outside the gene matches. The CDR3 runs to 14 residues.

The V call is TRBV24-1, the J call TRBJ1-1; D gene uncertain. Trimming took off 6 bases at V and 8 bases at J, with 12 bases between the two ends. The V gene's germline CDR1 is KGHDR and CDR2 SFDVKD. The CDR3 extends over 12 amino acids. The chain's CDR3 is CATSSFRGEAFF. In nucleotides, the CDR3 is TGTGCCACCAGTTCTTTTCGAGGGGAAGCTTTCTTT.

This clonotype was seen a handful of times. CDR3 nucleotide sequence: TGCAGCGTATTGGTGACAGGGACTAATCAGCCCCAGCATTTT. This codes for CSVLVTGTNQPQHF. This chain uses TRBV29-1 with TRBJ1-5; 7 bases match TRBD1. The CDR3 totals 14 residues. CDR1 and CDR2 from the germline V gene are SQVTM and ANQGSEA. With V trimmed by 6 bases and J by 4 bases, 9 bases remained unmatched.

The sample holds many counts of this clonotype. The J gene is TRBJ1-1, the V gene TRBV7-2; D gene unclear. Trimming cost V 4 bases and J 0 bases, with 6 bases left between them. The germline V gene encodes CDR1 SGHTA and CDR2 FQGNSA. The CDR3 is 13 residues long. The DNA for the CDR3 is TGTGCCAGCAGCTACAGAATGAACACTGAAGCTTTCTTT. It codes for CASSYRMNTEAFF.

This chain links TRBV20-1 with TRBJ1-4; D remains ambiguous. Per germline, CDR1 DFQATT and CDR2 SNEGSKA (reference sequence). CDR3 length equals 14 residues. The ends were cut back, 3 bases at V and 3 bases at J, with 11 bases in the middle. CDR3 protein: CSASDGQPNEKLFF. As DNA, the CDR3 is TGCAGTGCTAGTGATGGGCAACCTAATGAAAAACTGTTTTTT.

The chain uses TRBV7-9 and TRBJ1-4, with a weak D call TRBD1 (5 bases). The CDR3 has 17 residues. V was cut by 3 bases and J by 0 bases, with 14 bases left in between. Germline assignment: CDR1 SEHNR and CDR2 FQNEAQ (reference sequence). This CDR3 is CASSFGIGAATNEKLFF. For the CDR3, the DNA is TGTGCCAGCAGCTTCGGTATTGGGGCCGCAACTAATGAAAAACTGTTTTTT.

This clonotype was seen a handful of times. The chain employs TRBV7-9 and TRBJ2-6; 7 nucleotides line up with TRBD1. Germline V gene lookup returns CDR1 SEHNR and CDR2 FQNEAQ (reference sequence). The CDR3 has 15 amino acids. The ends lost 11 bases at V and 0 bases at J; junction bases unmatched: 7. The CDR3 nucleotides read TGTGCCGGAGACTCAGGGGGCTCTGGGGCCAACGTCCTGACTTTC. This translates into CAGDSGGSGANVLTF.

The rearrangement joins TRBV6-2 or TRBV6-3 to TRBJ1-2; D call uncertain. V lost 3 bases to trimming and J lost 0 bases, with 11 bases between them. This CDR3 is built from 15 residues. Germline CDR1 reads MNHEY; CDR2 reads SVGEGT. CDR3 in DNA: TGTGCCAGCAGTTATTCCCCTGAAGCTAACTATGGCTACACCTTC. It translates to CASSYSPEANYGYTF.

The CDR3: CASSPDYGYTF. In DNA, the CDR3 is TGTGCCAGCAGCCCGGACTATGGCTACACCTTC. This sequence joins TRBV12-3 or TRBV12-4 and TRBJ1-2; D not certain. V was clipped by 6 bases and J by 3 bases, with 5 bases between them. The CDR3 is 11 residues long.

The chain has TRBV7-9 and TRBJ2-1; 7 bases map to TRBD2. The CDR3 runs 12 residues. Looked up from germline, CDR1 is SEHNR and CDR2 is FQNEAQ (reference sequence). The V gene end was trimmed by 8 bases and the J gene end by 7 bases; junction bases not matched to a gene: 5. This CDR3 is CASQRDGNEQFF. The CDR3 DNA reads TGTGCCAGCCAGCGGGATGGGAATGAGCAGTTCTTC.

The CDR3: CASSDTGTLFGYTF. The CDR3 DNA reads as TGCGCCAGCAGCGATACCGGGACACTATTTGGCTACACCTTC. The chain recombines TRBV4-1 with TRBJ1-2, with D possibly TRBD1 on 6 matching bases. Trimming cost V 5 bases and J 7 bases, with 17 bases left between them. The CDR3 extends over 14 amino acids. CDR1 is MGHRA and CDR2 is YSYEKL in the germline V gene.

This clonotype was picked up a small number of times. The chain is built from TRBV2 and TRBJ2-3; 13 bases line up with TRBD2. The CDR3 length is 15 residues. J gave up 1 base and V 7 bases, and 2 bases lay outside the gene matches. Germline lookup yields CDR1 SNHLY and CDR2 FYNNEI. Here the CDR3 reads CASTGTSGGTDTQYF. The CDR3 coding sequence is TGTGCCAGCACGGGGACTAGCGGGGGCACAGATACGCAGTATTTT.

The rearrangement links TRBV7-8 to TRBJ2-7; D is possibly TRBD2 (5 bases). Trimming removed 1 base from V and 5 bases from J, with 12 bases in between. The length of the CDR3 is 14 residues. Germline loops: CDR1 SGHVS, CDR2 FQNEAQ. CDR3 coding DNA: TGTGCCAGCAGCTTAGGTGAGGGTGTCCACGAGCAGTACTTC. Residues: CASSLGEGVHEQYF.

This clonotype has just a few counts. The chain has TRBV9 and TRBJ2-1; TRBD2 matches 15 bases. The CDR3 extends over 19 amino acids. CDR1 is SGDLS, CDR2 YYNGEE, per germline. With 4 bases clipped from V and 4 bases from J, the junction kept 12 bases outside the gene matches. This CDR3 reads CASSPSRWTSGRDYNEQFF. The CDR3 bases are TGTGCCAGCAGCCCATCTCGTTGGACTAGCGGGAGGGATTACAATGAGCAGTTCTTC.

This clonotype was observed a handful of times. The chain is built from TRBV6-2 or TRBV6-3 and TRBJ2-3; 7 nucleotides match TRBD2. CDR1 and CDR2 from the germline V gene are MNHEY and SVGEGT. The CDR3 totals 15 residues. After removal of 5 bases from V and 3 bases from J, the junction contained 8 bases not matched to a gene. The CDR3 loop reads CASSGGRAETDTQYF. The DNA for the CDR3 is TGTGCCAGCAGTGGGGGGAGGGCCGAAACAGATACGCAGTATTTT.

V and J are TRBV4-1 and TRBJ1-6; D is perhaps TRBD1 (6 bases). Germline lookup yields CDR1 MGHRA and CDR2 YSYEKL. Trimming left V 4 bases short and J 7 bases short, with 17 bases between. CDR3 length: 16 amino acids. The CDR3: CASSLRWAGDNSPLHF. DNA of the CDR3: TGCGCCAGCAGCCTCCGATGGGCAGGGGACAATTCACCCCTCCACTTT.

The chain has TRBV6-6 and TRBJ2-3; 12 positions match TRBD2. The CDR3 has 19 amino acids. Trimming at V came to 6 bases and at J to 5 bases, leaving 18 bases not matched to a gene. Germline lookup yields CDR1 MNHNY and CDR2 SVGAGI (reference sequence). Here the CDR3 reads CASRAEGSSGRALGDTQYF. For the CDR3, the DNA is TGTGCCAGCAGGGCGGAAGGCTCTAGCGGGAGGGCCTTGGGAGATACGCAGTATTTT.

This clonotype was observed a handful of times. The CDR3 sequence is CASSLLGQGTSEQYF. The CDR3 nucleotides read TGTGCCAGCAGCTTGTTGGGACAGGGAACCTCCGAGCAGTACTTC. The V gene is TRBV5-5, the J gene TRBJ2-7, with 9 bases lining up with TRBD1. Germline lookup yields CDR1 SGHKS and CDR2 YYEKEE (reference sequence). V lost 1 base to trimming and J lost 6 bases; unmatched junction nucleotides: 8. The CDR3 runs to 15 residues.

This clonotype was detected a few times. J is TRBJ2-5 and V is TRBV7-2; perhaps D is TRBD1 or TRBD2 (5 bases each). This CDR3 region has 14 residues. Trimming pared 4 bases from V and 3 bases from J, leaving 12 bases between. CDR1 and CDR2 (germline): SGHTA, FQGNSA. The CDR3: CASSSPGREETQYF. Written as DNA, the CDR3 is TGTGCCAGCAGCTCTCCGGGGCGAGAAGAGACCCAGTACTTC.

This clonotype was found a few times. This sequence joins TRBV6-1 and TRBJ2-3; TRBD2 agrees at 7 bases. V trimming: 5 bases; J trimming: 8 bases; junction bases outside the gene matches: 10. CDR1 is MNHNS and CDR2 is SASEGT in the germline V gene. The CDR3 runs 14 residues. CDR3 sequence reads: CASSNLAGIGTQYF. The CDR3 region has the DNA TGTGCCAGCAGTAACTTAGCGGGTATCGGTACGCAGTATTTT.

The chain recombines TRBV4-1 with TRBJ1-1; D might be TRBD1 (5 bases). Trimming left V 4 bases short and J 11 bases short, with 23 bases between. Germline-derived CDR1 and CDR2 are MGHRA and YSYEKL. The CDR3 is made up of 15 amino acids. As DNA, the CDR3 is TGCGCCAGCAGCCCCCTCGTCTGGGGCAGGGAAGACGCTTTCTTT. Its translation is CASSPLVWGREDAFF.

This clonotype showed up just a few times. The chain uses TRBV5-6 and TRBJ2-7; 13 bases map to TRBD2. CDR3 length: 15 amino acids. The germline CDR1 and CDR2 sequences are SGHDT and YYEEEE. After removal of 4 bases from V and 5 bases from J, the junction contained 6 bases not matched to a gene. The CDR3 region has the DNA TGTGCCAGCAGCCCGGGACTAGCGGGAAGGGACGAGCAGTACTTC. Protein product: CASSPGLAGRDEQYF.

The genes are TRBV12-3 or TRBV12-4 and TRBJ2-7, with D tentatively TRBD1 (6 bases). Trimming left V 5 bases short and J 5 bases short, with 19 bases between. The CDR3 consists of 15 residues. The CDR3 spells CASSPSGARGNEQYF. The DNA for the CDR3 is TGTGCCAGCAGTCCCTCAGGGGCGAGAGGGAACGAGCAGTACTTC.